Each of the 19 T cell receptor beta chains below was sequenced from the same sample in a study of CD8+CD57+ T cells in acquired aplastic anemia. Genomic DNA was employed as the template in profiling TCR beta VDJ and CDR3. TCRdb independently ran MiXCR on the reads; one entry per CDR3 protein. Of under 200,000 distinct CDR3 sequences detected, 55% to 75% appear once; the ten largest clones hold 45% to 50%. The source material was sorted CD4+, CD8+, or CD8+CD57+ T cells (not recorded which) from PBMCs. The origin of the receptors is a human donor in good health.

In its sample, this clonotype ranks as medium-sized. The rearrangement joins TRBV20-1 to TRBJ2-7; no firm D call. CDR3 length equals 13 residues. CDR1 and CDR2 (germline): DFQATT, SNEGSKA (reference sequence). Between the trimmed V and J ends, which lost 0 bases and 4 bases, there was a span of 10 bases. The CDR3 coding sequence is TGCAGTGCTAGAGATCCAACGGCATACGAGCAGTACTTC. It yields the protein CSARDPTAYEQYF.

The V gene is TRBV19, the J gene TRBJ1-1; tentative D call: TRBD1 (5 bases). Germline CDR1 reads LNHDA; CDR2 reads SQIVND (reference sequence). The V end was cut by 9 bases, the J end by 7 bases, with 18 bases between. The CDR3 is 13 amino acids. CDR3 DNA: TGTGCCAGCAGCCCGGACACGGGAATTGAAGCTTTCTTT. It translates to CASSPDTGIEAFF.

This clonotype was counted a few times. The V gene is TRBV15, the J gene TRBJ2-1; D possibly matches TRBD1 or TRBD2 (5 bases each). CDR1 and CDR2 (germline): LNHNV, YYDKDF (reference sequence). The V gene lost 3 bases and the J gene lost 5 bases, with 8 bases spanning the gap. The length of the CDR3 is 13 residues. CDR3 in amino acids: CATSRGRDNEQFF. CDR3 sequence (DNA): TGTGCCACCAGCAGGGGACGGGACAATGAGCAGTTCTTC.

This clonotype was observed at least ten times. The rearrangement links TRBV11-2 to TRBJ2-6; the D is unclear. Per germline, CDR1 SGHAT and CDR2 FQNNGV. This CDR3 comprises 12 residues. Trimming took 3 bases from V and 6 from J, leaving 3 bases between them. CDR3 sequence: CASSLVANVLTF. CDR3 DNA sequence: TGTGCCAGCAGCTTGGTGGCCAACGTCCTGACTTTC.

The rearrangement joins TRBV10-3 to TRBJ2-7; 13 positions agree with TRBD2. Germline CDR1 ENHRY, CDR2 SYGVKD. The length of the CDR3 is 14 residues. V shed 6 bases, J shed 7 bases, and the junction held 6 bases outside the gene matches. CDR3 sequence: CAISGTSGTLEQYF. Here the CDR3 DNA reads TGTGCCATCAGCGGGACTAGCGGGACGCTGGAGCAGTACTTC.

The gene calls are TRBV11-2 and TRBJ1-6, with 8 bases matching TRBD1. The CDR3 consists of 15 residues. The V gene end was trimmed by 5 bases and the J gene end by 7 bases; junction bases not matched to a gene: 7. Germline CDR1 is SGHAT and CDR2 is FQNNGV. The CDR3 spells CASSQRQGTNSPLHF. As DNA, the CDR3 is TGTGCCAGCAGCCAGCGACAGGGGACAAATTCACCCCTCCACTTT.

This chain joins TRBV24-1 and TRBJ2-7; 7 bases line up with TRBD2. This CDR3 region has 13 residues. Germline V CDR1 and CDR2: KGHDR, SFDVKD. Trimming cost V 4 bases and J 4 bases; bases outside gene matches: 3. The CDR3 loop is CATSEGEGYEQYF. CDR3 DNA: TGTGCCACCAGTGAAGGGGAGGGGTACGAGCAGTACTTC.

The rearrangement uses TRBV20-1 and TRBJ2-5; the match to TRBD2 covers 8 bases. Germline CDR1 reads DFQATT; CDR2 reads SNEGSKA (reference sequence). V shed 0 bases, J shed 5 bases, and the junction held 5 bases outside the gene matches. This CDR3 contains 14 residues. CDR3 sequence (DNA): TGCAGTGCTAGAGAAACGGGGGGGAGGGAGACCCAGTACTTC. Encoded protein: CSARETGGRETQYF.

About this clonotype: A much larger clone differs by one base, so this may be a read error. The chain carries TRBV13 and TRBJ2-5; D possibly corresponds to TRBD2 (6 bases). The CDR3 loop spans 13 amino acids. Germline V gene data show CDR1 as PRHDT and CDR2 as FYEKMQ (reference sequence). The V gene lost 5 bases and the J gene lost 6 bases, with 13 bases spanning the gap. The CDR3 region is CASSEPSEKTQYF. In DNA form, the CDR3 reads TGTGCCAGCAGCGAACCTAGCGAGAAGACCCAGTACTTC.

The count of this clonotype is one. Here the CDR3 reads CASSSTSGRANEQFF. CDR3 nucleotides: TGTGCCAGCAGTTCAACTAGCGGGAGGGCCAATGAGCAGTTCTTC. The genes are TRBV7-2 and TRBJ2-1; TRBD2 agrees at 13 bases. V gave up 6 bases and J gave up 6 bases; unmatched junction bases: 5. Germline assignment: CDR1 SGHTA and CDR2 FQGNSA. This CDR3 comprises 15 residues.

The chain employs TRBV20-1 and TRBJ2-5; 11 bases are shared with TRBD2. The CDR3 loop spans 17 amino acids. J gave up 1 base and V 6 bases, and 13 bases lay outside the gene matches. Per germline, CDR1 DFQATT and CDR2 SNEGSKA (reference sequence). The CDR3 loop reads CSATPPPSGGPQETQYF. DNA of the CDR3: TGCAGTGCCACACCTCCTCCTAGCGGGGGGCCCCAAGAGACCCAGTACTTC.

This clonotype was recorded only once. The chain employs TRBV15 and TRBJ2-7; a possible D gene is TRBD2 (6 bases). Germline V lookup: CDR1 LNHNV, CDR2 YYDKDF (reference sequence). The CDR3 length is 15 residues. Trimming took 2 bases from V and 2 from J, leaving 13 bases between them. This CDR3 reads CATSRSGTVAYEQYF. The CDR3, as DNA: TGTGCCACCAGCAGATCCGGGACTGTTGCCTACGAGCAGTACTTC. The full variable domain, its missing parts supplied by reference TRBV15 and TRBJ2-7, is DAMVIQNPRYQVTQFGKPVTLSCSQTLNHNVMYWYQQKSSQAPKLLFHYYDKDFNNEADTPDNFQSRRPNTSFCFLDIRSPGLGDTAMYLCATSRSGTVAYEQYFGPGTRLTVT.

The V call is TRBV4-3, the J call TRBJ1-5; 7 bases fit TRBD1. The CDR3 runs 15 residues. The V segment lost 0 bases and the J segment 6 bases; nucleotides outside the gene matches: 5. The germline CDR1 and CDR2 sequences are LGHNA and YSLEER. The CDR3 is CASSQDGAGGQPQHF. The CDR3 region has the DNA TGCGCCAGCAGCCAAGATGGGGCAGGGGGTCAGCCCCAGCATTTT.

This clonotype has just a few counts. The chain combines TRBV28 with TRBJ2-7, with a weak D call TRBD1 (6 bases). V was clipped by 3 bases and J by 3 bases, with 12 bases between them. The V gene's germline CDR1 is MDHEN and CDR2 SYDVKM. The CDR3 covers 14 residues. The CDR3 DNA reads TGTGCCAGCAGTTTTGGCAGGGGCCTCTACGAGCAGTACTTC. Protein product: CASSFGRGLYEQYF. Filled out from reference TRBV28 and TRBJ2-7, the complete variable domain reads DVKVTQSSRYLVKRTGEKVFLECVQDMDHENMFWYRQDPGLGLRLIYFSYDVKMKEKGDIPEGYSVSREKKERFSLILESASTNQTSMYLCASSFGRGLYEQYFGPGTRLTVT.

The chain combines TRBV19 with TRBJ1-5, with a possible D match to TRBD1 (5 bases). This CDR3 comprises 12 residues. Trimming took 3 bases from V and 6 from J, leaving 6 bases between them. Germline V lookup: CDR1 LNHDA, CDR2 SQIVND (reference sequence). The DNA of the CDR3 is TGTGCCAGTAGTATTGGGGGTCAGCCCCAGCATTTT. Residues: CASSIGGQPQHF.

The genes are TRBV2 and TRBJ2-1; the D is unclear. V was shortened by 6 bases and J by 5 bases, with 8 bases between the two germline ends. The CDR3 contains 12 residues. Germline V lookup: CDR1 SNHLY, CDR2 FYNNEI. Here the CDR3 reads CASRAGHNEQFF. The CDR3 DNA reads TGTGCCAGCAGGGCCGGCCACAATGAGCAGTTCTTC.

The chain has TRBV7-9 and TRBJ2-7; 8 bases agree with TRBD1. The ends lost 5 bases at V and 0 bases at J; junction bases unmatched: 3. CDR3 length equals 14 residues. Germline CDR1 and CDR2: SEHNR and FQNEAQ (reference sequence). CDR3 sequence: CASSEDRDSYEQYF. CDR3 in DNA: TGTGCCAGCAGCGAGGACAGGGACTCCTACGAGCAGTACTTC.

The chain carries TRBV7-2 and TRBJ2-2, with D maybe TRBD1 (7 bases). The germline V gene encodes CDR1 SGHTA and CDR2 FQGNSA. This CDR3 is built from 16 residues. V was cut by 5 bases and J by 7 bases, with 20 bases left in between. The DNA of the CDR3 is TGTGCCAGCAGCGCAGGGGGGACCCTGAGGGTCGGGGAGCTGTTTTTT. This translates into CASSAGGTLRVGELFF.

This rearrangement joins TRBV2 to TRBJ2-7, with 9 bases that match TRBD1. This CDR3 contains 15 residues. The germline CDR1 and CDR2 sequences are SNHLY and FYNNEI. V lost 6 bases, J lost 1 base, and 7 bases stayed unmatched. In DNA, the CDR3 is TGTGCCAGCAGACAAACCGGGACAGGGTCCTACGAGCAGTACTTC. It specifies CASRQTGTGSYEQYF.